A single sample is the source of the 3 T cell receptor beta chains below, sequenced in a study of blood T cell repertoires in COVID-19. Profiled with immunoSEQ multiplex PCR; TCRdb holds only in-frame clones, not every one. The sample lists fewer than 130,000 clones; roughly 76% were seen once. Material for sequencing was peripheral blood. These receptors were obtained from a woman in her sixties or seventies with acute or convalescent COVID-19.

This chain connects TRBV19 to TRBJ2-7, with 10 bases lining up with TRBD1. The CDR3 runs to 15 residues. CDR1 and CDR2 from the germline V gene are LNHDA and SQIVND (reference sequence). V lost 6 bases to trimming and J lost 1 base; unmatched junction nucleotides: 6. CDR3 sequence: CASSPGTGESYEQYF. The CDR3 DNA reads as TGTGCCAGTAGCCCTGGGACAGGGGAATCCTACGAGCAGTACTTC.

The CDR3 DNA sequence: TGTGCCAGTAGTATGGGGGGGCCAGAGACCCAGTACTTC. Translation: CASSMGGPETQYF. The chain is built from TRBV19 and TRBJ2-5; D might be TRBD2 (7 bases). The CDR3 is 13 residues long. CDR1 and CDR2 (germline): LNHDA, SQIVND (reference sequence). V was pared by 3 bases and J by 4 bases, with 9 bases between.

The rearrangement links TRBV14 to TRBJ1-1; the D is unclear. Germline V gives CDR1 SGHDN, CDR2 FVKESK. This CDR3 has 11 amino acids. Trimming removed 2 bases from V and 5 bases from J, with 3 bases in between. CDR3 in DNA: TGTGCCAGCAGCCAATTAACTGAAGCTTTCTTT. Translation: CASSQLTEAFF. Full variable domain (remainder filled in from reference TRBV14 and TRBJ1-1): EAGVTQFPSHSVIEKGQTVTLRCDPISGHDNLYWYRRVMGKEIKFLLHFVKESKQDESGMPNNRFLAERTGGTYSTLKVQPAELEDSGVYFCASSQLTEAFFGQGTRLTVV.